The 8 T cell receptor beta chains below all came from one sample that was sequenced in a study of graft-versus-host responses after intestinal transplantation. Generated by immunoSEQ multiplex PCR, the TCRdb table keeps only in-frame clones and is missing some. The sample includes 15,000 to 20,000 clones, roughly three quarters of them seen just once. Intraepithelial and lamina propria lymphocytes were isolated from graft specimens. The sequences come from ileum tissue, collected about 21 days after intestinal transplant. The receptor source for this set is a human patient who received an intestinal transplant, so some T cells may come from the graft donor.

This sequence joins TRBV5-1 and TRBJ2-7, with a weak D call TRBD2 (7 bases). The germline CDR1 and CDR2 sequences are SGHRS and YFSETQ. The CDR3 sequence is 15 residues long. Trimming left V 3 bases short and J 5 bases short, with 18 bases between. The CDR3 bases are TGCGCCAGCAGCTCTCTGGGGGGGGCGAGGAACGAGCAGTACTTC. The encoded protein is CASSSLGGARNEQYF.

This chain joins TRBV7-3 and TRBJ2-2; D not resolved. V shed 6 bases and J shed 7 bases, with 9 bases lying between them. Germline assignment: CDR1 SGHTA and CDR2 FQGTGA. This CDR3 comprises 12 residues. The CDR3 region has the DNA TGTGCCAGCAGTCCGGGTCGCGGGGAGCTGTTTTTT. Translation gives CASSPGRGELFF.

The chain couples TRBV5-4 to TRBJ2-7; D might be TRBD2 (6 bases). The V and J ends lost 0 bases and 3 bases respectively, with 16 bases between them. Per germline, CDR1 SGHNT and CDR2 YYREEE (reference sequence). The CDR3 is 16 amino acids. CDR3 residues: CASSLDWGDPYYEQYF. The CDR3 DNA is TGTGCCAGCAGCTTGGATTGGGGGGATCCATACTACGAGCAGTACTTC.

The chain links TRBV4-1 to TRBJ1-1; D not certain. The V end lost 0 bases, the J end lost 0 bases, and 11 bases lay between the germline ends. Germline V gene lookup returns CDR1 MGHRA and CDR2 YSYEKL. The CDR3 covers 16 residues. Here the CDR3 DNA reads TGCGCCAGCAGCCAAGATACAGCTTTCATGAACACTGAAGCTTTCTTT. The encoded protein is CASSQDTAFMNTEAFF.

The chain carries TRBV14 and TRBJ1-4, with TRBD1 matching over 7 bases. The CDR3 consists of 15 residues. Germline CDR1 and CDR2: SGHDN and FVKESK. With V trimmed by 3 bases and J by 6 bases, 7 bases remained unmatched. CDR3 bases: TGTGCCAGCAGCCAGGTTGACAGGGTCGATGAAAAACTGTTTTTT. Its translation is CASSQVDRVDEKLFF.

This clone has just a few counts. V gene TRBV5-8 combines with J gene TRBJ1-2; D is possibly TRBD1 (5 bases). The germline gives CDR1 SGHTS, CDR2 YDEGEE. V was trimmed by 1 base and J by 6 bases, leaving 10 bases between them. This CDR3 is 13 amino acids long. CDR3 coding DNA: TGTGCCAGCAGCTTGCCACAGGAAGATGGCTACACCTTC. Translated: CASSLPQEDGYTF.

This clone was observed a handful of times. The rearrangement joins TRBV6-4 to TRBJ2-2; 8 bases fit TRBD1. Per the germline V gene, CDR1 is MRHNA and CDR2 is SNTAGT. Trimming took 6 bases from V and 1 from J; bases not matched to a gene: 10. This CDR3 has 17 residues. The CDR3 reads CASSPNTDRVNTGELFF. CDR3 DNA: TGTGCCAGCAGCCCTAATACGGACAGGGTGAACACCGGGGAGCTGTTTTTT.

The chain couples TRBV5-1 to TRBJ2-7; 9 bases are shared with TRBD1. J was trimmed by 5 bases and V by 1 base; bases with no gene match: 4. The CDR3 spans 14 residues. CDR1 SGHRS and CDR2 YFSETQ come from the germline V gene. The CDR3 coding sequence is TGCGCCAGCAGCTTGAACAGGGGGCTTAACGAGCAGTACTTC. The encoded protein is CASSLNRGLNEQYF.